This T cell receptor beta chain was found in a study of T cells in tuberculosis. Study as a whole: Sequenced TCRs come from CD1B-GMM tetramer-binding T cells. Study-wide results and caveats: GMM-specific TCRs were nearer to active tuberculosis alpha repertoires, suggesting expansion.

With respect to this clone: Its specificity is unknown.

The CDR3 runs 14 residues. Germline CDR1 and CDR2: SGHRS and YFSETQ. Between the trimmed V and J ends, which lost 5 bases and 3 bases, there was a span of 12 bases. Only in-frame clones appear in the TCRdb table, and some are missing; sequencing was by immunoSEQ multiplex PCR. The sample carries fewer than 35,000 clones, around 94% recorded once. Adolescents were screened for latent TB by skin test and IGRA. Unsorted cryopreserved PBMC were sequenced, averaging roughly 100,000 T cells per clinical donor. The TCR was taken from a donor between 10 and 35 years old with latent tuberculosis or without tuberculosis infection. The V gene is TRBV5-1, the J gene TRBJ1-3; D not resolved. The specimen was PBMCs. In DNA form, the CDR3 reads TGCGCCAGCAGTTACGGGAAAGATGGAAACACCATATATTTT. Translated: CASSYGKDGNTIYF.